The source of this T cell receptor beta chain is a study of OX40 agonist ivuxolimab in advanced cancers. TCRdb keeps only in-frame clones here, not all; method: immunoSEQ multiplex PCR. The repertoire includes 50,000 to 85,000 clones, over 80% of them detected once, and roughly 2.5% sits in the top ten. Germline V gene lookup returns CDR1 LGHNA and CDR2 YNFKEQ. V was pared by 1 base and J by 2 bases, with 5 bases of the junction left unmatched. CDR3 length: 16 amino acids. J is TRBJ2-3 and V is TRBV4-2; 8 bases agree with TRBD2. The sample in question was CD4+ or CD8+ T cells sorted from blood, obtained in a trial of the OX40 agonist ivuxolimab. The TCR originated in an adult with an advanced solid tumor such as melanoma, head and neck, liver or kidney cancer. The CDR3 here is CASSQVQRELTDTQYF. The CDR3 DNA follows: TGTGCCAGCAGCCAAGTGCAGCGGGAGCTCACAGATACGCAGTATTTT.